These 9 T cell receptor beta chains were sequenced from one sample in a study of blood T cell repertoires in COVID-19. Sequencing used immunoSEQ multiplex PCR; TCRdb keeps in-frame clones, though not all of them. The sample has 250,000 to 300,000 clones, less than 90% seen once; the top ten hold roughly 14%. The specimen was peripheral blood. These receptors all stem from a woman in her 70s with COVID-19, enrolled during active disease.

The gene calls are TRBV25-1 and TRBJ1-3, with a weak D call TRBD1 (6 bases). Trimming cost V 6 bases and J 2 bases, with 11 bases left between them. The CDR3 loop spans 14 amino acids. The V gene's germline CDR1 is MGHDK and CDR2 SYGVNS. DNA of the CDR3: TGTGCCAGCAGCCCCGAGGGGGCTGGAAACACCATATATTTT. Translated, it gives CASSPEGAGNTIYF.

The chain recombines TRBV5-1 with TRBJ1-2, with TRBD1 identical over 11 bases. The germline V gene encodes CDR1 SGHRS and CDR2 YFSETQ. The CDR3 is 16 amino acids. V dropped 1 base and J dropped 6; count of bases not matched to a gene: 8. In nucleotides, the CDR3 is TGCGCCAGCAGCTTGACTCCGGGACAGGGGGGCGATGGCTACACCTTC. Its translation: CASSLTPGQGGDGYTF.

V gene TRBV9 combines with J gene TRBJ2-1, with 7 bases identical to TRBD2. The CDR3 has 17 amino acids. Losses at the gene ends were 0 bases for V and 7 bases for J; bases not matched to a gene: 13. Germline-derived CDR1 and CDR2 are SGDLS and YYNGEE. The CDR3 DNA follows: TGTGCCAGCAGCGTAGGGCGGGAGCCTCGGCCTATAAATGAGCAGTTCTTC. It encodes CASSVGREPRPINEQFF.

J is TRBJ1-3 and V is TRBV23-1, with D tentatively TRBD1 (6 bases). TRBV23-1 is labeled an ORF, and its function is uncertain. Trimming removed 5 bases at V and 4 bases at J, with 15 bases between. The CDR3 is 15 amino acids. Here the CDR3 DNA reads TGCGCCAGCAGTTTCCGGCGGGGGGGCGGAAACACCATATATTTT. Translation gives CASSFRRGGGNTIYF.

The chain employs TRBV28 and TRBJ2-5, with 8 bases lining up with TRBD2. Germline lookup yields CDR1 MDHEN and CDR2 SYDVKM. J gave up 4 bases and V 3 bases, and 7 bases lay outside the gene matches. The CDR3 is 15 residues long. In nucleotides, the CDR3 is TGTGCCAGCAGTTTTGCGGGGGGCGGGGTAGAGACCCAGTACTTC. It specifies CASSFAGGGVETQYF.

The rearrangement links TRBV24-1 to TRBJ2-5; 10 bases line up with TRBD2. The CDR3 runs to 19 residues. The germline CDR1 and CDR2 sequences are KGHDR and SFDVKD. The ends lost 0 bases at V and 1 base at J; junction bases unmatched: 10. CDR3 nucleotides: TGTGCCACCAGTGATTTGCAACCCCTAGCGGGGGTACTCCAAGAGACCCAGTACTTC. Translation gives CATSDLQPLAGVLQETQYF.

The CDR3 nucleotides read TGTGCCAGTAGTATAGGGCCTCTCCCTAATCAGCCCCAGCATTTT. Amino acids: CASSIGPLPNQPQHF. The J gene is TRBJ1-5, the V gene TRBV19; D unresolved. Germline V gives CDR1 LNHDA, CDR2 SQIVND (reference sequence). V was trimmed by 1 base and J by 4 bases, leaving 11 bases between them. The length of the CDR3 is 15 residues.

For the CDR3, the DNA is TGCGCCAGCAGCTGGGAGGGCTTGAACACTGAAGCTTTCTTT. Protein: CASSWEGLNTEAFF. The J gene is TRBJ1-1, the V gene TRBV5-1; D unresolved. Germline V gives CDR1 SGHRS, CDR2 YFSETQ. The ends were cut back, 3 bases at V and 0 bases at J, with 9 bases in the middle. CDR3 length equals 14 residues.

V usage is TRBV28 and J usage is TRBJ2-1; 13 nucleotides match TRBD2. V lost 2 bases to trimming and J lost 6 bases; unmatched junction nucleotides: 7. This CDR3 is 17 amino acids long. Germline CDR1 is MDHEN and CDR2 is SYDVKM. This CDR3 is CASSLSQGLAGSNEQFF. The CDR3 DNA is TGTGCCAGCAGTTTAAGTCAGGGACTAGCGGGGTCCAATGAGCAGTTCTTC.